Listed below are T cell receptor beta chains from one sample, sequenced in a study of T-cell memory formation after mild COVID-19. Each CDR3 protein gets one entry after TCRdb re-called the 5' RACE reads with MiXCR. In the table there are about 150,000 distinct CDR3 sequences, about 5.5% of which are singletons. Material for sequencing was PBMCs or a T cell subset sorted from them (not recorded which). These TCRs come from an adult woman who had mild COVID-19 (a few samples of this study predate the infection). Cell type and time point are not known. CDR3s include the opening cysteine and the closing phenylalanine or tryptophan. The order of the fields is J gene, clone size, D gene, V gene, CDR3 DNA, CDR3 protein. A D gene is named only where the DNA matches it firmly. Clone sizes are given selectively: once, few, many, or a class where the clone is expanded.

j_gene: TRBJ2-2
abundance: many
d_gene: NA
v_gene: TRBV25-1
CDR3nt: TGTGCCAGCAGTGAACACATCGGGGAGCTGTTTTTT
CDR3aa: CASSEHIGELFF

j_gene: TRBJ1-4
abundance: NA
d_gene: TRBD1
v_gene: TRBV24-1
CDR3nt: TGTGCCACCAGTGATTTGGGGACAGGGTGGGATGAAAAACTGTTTTTT
CDR3aa: CATSDLGTGWDEKLFF

j_gene: TRBJ1-4
abundance: few
d_gene: NA
v_gene: TRBV7-9
CDR3nt: TGTGCCAGCAGCTTTAGAGTCGAGAAGGAAAAACTGTTTTTT
CDR3aa: CASSFRVEKEKLFF

j_gene: TRBJ2-4
abundance: many
d_gene: NA
v_gene: TRBV5-1
CDR3nt: TGCGCCAGCTCGAAACCGGAGGACAATGAGGACATTCAGTACTTC
CDR3aa: CASSKPEDNEDIQYF

j_gene: TRBJ1-1
abundance: many
d_gene: NA
v_gene: TRBV5-1
CDR3nt: TGCGCCAGCAGCTTGGAGGGTTGGGAAACTGAAGCTTTCTTT
CDR3aa: CASSLEGWETEAFF

j_gene: TRBJ2-2
abundance: few
d_gene: NA
v_gene: TRBV5-1
CDR3nt: TGCGCCAGCAGCCCCCTAGAAGGCCTGGCCGGGGAGCTGTTTTTT
CDR3aa: CASSPLEGLAGELFF

j_gene: TRBJ2-5
abundance: many
d_gene: NA
v_gene: TRBV4-2
CDR3nt: TGTGCCAGCAGCCAAGAGTGGGTTGGAGAGACCCAGTACTTC
CDR3aa: CASSQEWVGETQYF

j_gene: TRBJ1-5
abundance: few
d_gene: NA
v_gene: TRBV12-3/TRBV12-4
CDR3nt: TGTGCCAGCAGTTTAGGAGGTCATCAGCCCCAGCATTTT
CDR3aa: CASSLGGHQPQHF

j_gene: TRBJ2-5
abundance: few
d_gene: NA
v_gene: TRBV24-1
CDR3nt: TGTGCCACCAGTGATTTGGAATTCGGGGGCCGGGAGACCCAGTACTTC
CDR3aa: CATSDLEFGGRETQYF

j_gene: TRBJ2-1
abundance: few
d_gene: TRBD2
v_gene: TRBV6-5
CDR3nt: TGTGCCAGCACCCCTAGCGGGAGGGCCTTAGGCAATGAGCAGTTCTTC
CDR3aa: CASTPSGRALGNEQFF

j_gene: TRBJ1-5
abundance: few
d_gene: NA
v_gene: TRBV6-2/TRBV6-3
CDR3nt: TGTGCCAGCAGTACAGATAGCAATCAGCCCCAGCATTTT
CDR3aa: CASSTDSNQPQHF

j_gene: TRBJ2-1
abundance: few
d_gene: TRBD2
v_gene: TRBV12-5
CDR3nt: TGTGCTAGTGGCCGCGGGAGACGAGGGAACAATGAGCAGTTCTTC
CDR3aa: CASGRGRRGNNEQFF

j_gene: TRBJ1-5
abundance: NA
d_gene: NA
v_gene: TRBV12-3/TRBV12-4
CDR3nt: TGTGCCAGCAGTTTGGGCGATACGCAGCATTTT
CDR3aa: CASSLGDTQHF

j_gene: TRBJ1-5
abundance: many
d_gene: NA
v_gene: TRBV20-1
CDR3nt: TGCAGTGCTAGAGGGACCAGCAATCAGCCCCAGCATTTT
CDR3aa: CSARGTSNQPQHF

j_gene: TRBJ1-1
abundance: few
d_gene: NA
v_gene: TRBV4-1
CDR3nt: TGCGCCAGCAGCCAGGGGGTACAGGGTCGGGCTTTCTTT
CDR3aa: CASSQGVQGRAFF

j_gene: TRBJ1-5
abundance: NA
d_gene: NA
v_gene: TRBV12-3/TRBV12-4
CDR3nt: TGTGCCAGCAGTTCTTACCGTGGGCCCCAGCATTTT
CDR3aa: CASSSYRGPQHF

j_gene: TRBJ2-5
abundance: few
d_gene: NA
v_gene: TRBV29-1
CDR3nt: TGCAGCGTTGGGGCAGGGGACGAGGCCCAGTACTTC
CDR3aa: CSVGAGDEAQYF

j_gene: TRBJ1-2
abundance: NA
d_gene: NA
v_gene: TRBV12-3/TRBV12-4
CDR3nt: TGTGCCAGCAGCACCGGGGGGCACAACTATGGCTACACCTTC
CDR3aa: CASSTGGHNYGYTF

j_gene: TRBJ1-5
abundance: few
d_gene: NA
v_gene: TRBV29-1
CDR3nt: TGCAGCGTTGAGGTTTGGGACAGCAATCAGCCCCAGCATTTT
CDR3aa: CSVEVWDSNQPQHF

j_gene: TRBJ2-2
abundance: many
d_gene: NA
v_gene: TRBV7-9
CDR3nt: TGTGCCAGCAGAGAACCGGGACAAAGATTCACCGGGGAGCTGTTTTTT
CDR3aa: CASREPGQRFTGELFF

j_gene: TRBJ1-1
abundance: many
d_gene: NA
v_gene: TRBV12-3/TRBV12-4
CDR3nt: TGTGCCAGCAGTCCCGGTGTCAGCTTTATGAACACTGAAGCTTTCTTT
CDR3aa: CASSPGVSFMNTEAFF

j_gene: TRBJ2-5
abundance: many
d_gene: NA
v_gene: TRBV12-3/TRBV12-4
CDR3nt: TGTGCCAGCAGTTGGAACAGACAGCAAGAGACCCAGTACTTC
CDR3aa: CASSWNRQQETQYF